The 20 T cell receptor beta chains below all came from one sample that was sequenced in a study of spatial heterogeneity in lung cancer (dated by TCRdb to about 2019). Summary of the overall study and its limitations: A correlation was observed between the number of expanded intratumoral alpha and beta TCRs and the tumor nonsynonymous mutation count.

In light of the paper, this sample's time point label describes: sample taken at primary tumor resection. The library was built by means of 5' RACE. Sequenced on a NextSeq 500. Using fastp at Q25 and MiXCR, TCRdb reprocessed the public reads and kept productive beta chains. All rows with the same CDR3 protein become a single entry with the most common DNA and genes. The sample data list 16,000 or so distinct CDR3 sequences, and approximately 6.8% of these were observed just once. Together, the top ten hold around a fifth of the sample. The antigens of these receptors remain unknown. The material was lung tumor tissue, obtained at surgery. The receptors shown here come from a female donor with early-stage non-small cell lung cancer.

Many counts were recorded for this clonotype. This beta chain slipped into a library made for alpha chains as a stray read, so its size is not meaningful. This chain joins TRBV10-3 and TRBJ2-3; 9 nucleotides agree with TRBD2. The germline V gene has CDR1 ENHRY and CDR2 SYGVKD. The CDR3 length is 16 residues. The V gene end was trimmed by 4 bases and the J gene end by 8 bases; junction bases not matched to a gene: 13. CDR3 sequence: CAISGGIAGAGGTQYF. CDR3 DNA sequence: TGTGCCATCAGTGGAGGGATAGCGGGGGCAGGGGGTACGCAGTATTTT.

This clonotype was recorded at least ten times. A library made for alpha chains picked up this beta chain off target, so its size means little. The chain carries TRBV5-1 and TRBJ2-5, with 7 bases lining up with TRBD1. CDR1 and CDR2 from the germline V gene are SGHRS and YFSETQ. With 7 bases clipped from V and 1 base from J, the junction kept 4 bases outside the gene matches. The CDR3 length is 13 residues. CDR3 in amino acids: CASSGTAQETQYF. The CDR3 nucleotides are TGCGCCAGCTCCGGGACAGCCCAAGAGACCCAGTACTTC.

This clonotype was seen many times. As an off-target read in a library built for alpha chains, this beta chain has a frequency of little significance. The chain joins TRBV3-1 to TRBJ1-6; D is unresolved. Germline V gene sequence: CDR1 LGHDT, CDR2 YNNKEL (reference sequence). V was pared by 1 base and J by 8 bases, with 6 bases between. The CDR3 has 13 residues. CDR3 nucleotide sequence: TGTGCCAGCAGCCAAGTAAGGGATTCACCCCTCCACTTT. It translates to CASSQVRDSPLHF.

In its sample, this clonotype ranks as medium-sized. In a library made to pick up alpha chains, this beta chain is a stray read with a size that means little. The V gene is TRBV5-1, the J gene TRBJ2-1; 7 nucleotides align to TRBD1. CDR1 and CDR2 from the germline V gene are SGHRS and YFSETQ. The CDR3 is made up of 17 amino acids. The trim removed 4 bases at V and 2 bases at J, leaving 12 bases unmatched. The CDR3 DNA reads TGCGCCAGCAGCGCTATGCGACCGGGACAGACCTACAATGAGCAGTTCTTC. Residues: CASSAMRPGQTYNEQFF.

This clonotype was counted at least ten times. A library prepared for alpha chains yielded this beta chain as an off-target read; its size is of little meaning. V usage is TRBV20-1 and J usage is TRBJ2-7, with TRBD2 matching over 13 bases. There are 15 residues in the CDR3. J was trimmed by 3 bases and V by 3 bases; bases with no gene match: 5. Germline assignment: CDR1 DFQATT and CDR2 SNEGSKA (reference sequence). CDR3 amino acids: CSASPGLAGNYEQYF. The CDR3 DNA sequence: TGCAGTGCTAGCCCGGGACTAGCGGGGAACTACGAGCAGTACTTC.

This clonotype was seen only a few times. A library made for alpha chains picked up this beta chain off target, so its size means little. This chain links TRBV9 with TRBJ2-7; 9 bases map to TRBD1. Germline loops: CDR1 SGDLS, CDR2 YYNGEE. The CDR3 totals 15 residues. Unmatched junction bases numbered 10, after V lost 3 bases and J lost 6 bases. CDR3 in amino acids: CASSAAPGQGGEQYF. The CDR3 DNA follows: TGTGCCAGCAGCGCAGCACCGGGACAGGGCGGCGAGCAGTACTTC. Variable domain in full (rest from reference TRBV9 and TRBJ2-7): DSGVTQTPKHLITATGQRVTLRCSPRSGDLSVYWYQQSLDQGLQFLIQYYNGEERAKGNILERFSAQQFPDLHSELNLSSLELGDSALYFCASSAAPGQGGEQYFGPGTRLTVT.

This clonotype was picked up many times. The library was designed around alpha chains, so this beta chain is a stray read whose abundance carries little weight. The chain recombines TRBV20-1 with TRBJ2-7; tentatively, D is TRBD1 (6 bases). CDR1 is DFQATT and CDR2 is SNEGSKA in the germline V gene (reference sequence). With 3 bases removed from V and 6 bases from J, the gap between germline ends came to 12 bases. This CDR3 is built from 12 residues. The CDR3 coding sequence is TGCAGTGCTAGTTACAGGGCTAGCGAGCAGTACTTC. Its protein is CSASYRASEQYF.

This clonotype showed up many times. Little can be read into the size of this beta chain, an off-target read in a library designed for alpha chains. CDR3 in amino acids: CGSLSGTGESYEQYF. The DNA of the CDR3 is TGTGGGTCCCTGTCCGGGACAGGGGAAAGCTACGAGCAGTACTTC. This chain uses TRBV6-5 with TRBJ2-7; 10 bases map to TRBD1. CDR1 and CDR2 from the germline V gene are MNHEY and SVGAGI. This CDR3 comprises 15 residues.

This clonotype was detected ten times or more. This beta chain slipped into a library made for alpha chains as a stray read, so its size is not meaningful. V usage is TRBV6-2 or TRBV6-3 and J usage is TRBJ1-5; tentatively, D is TRBD1 (5 bases). Trimming took 7 bases from V and 5 from J, leaving 15 bases between them. CDR3 length equals 14 residues. CDR1 is MNHEY and CDR2 is SVGEGT in the germline V gene. CDR3 in DNA: TGTGCCAGCAACGGCAGGGCTCCGGATCAGCCCCAGCATTTT. Its translation is CASNGRAPDQPQHF.

On this clonotype: This beta chain turned up in a library designed for alpha chains; as an off-target read, its abundance says little. The V and J genes are TRBV7-2 and TRBJ1-6; D ambiguous. Germline-derived CDR1 and CDR2 are SGHTA and FQGNSA. The CDR3 runs 14 residues. V lost 6 bases to trimming and J lost 6 bases, with 12 bases between them. CDR3 amino acids: CASSLGRANSPLHF. CDR3 in DNA: TGTGCCAGCAGTTTGGGCCGGGCTAATTCACCCCTCCACTTT.

This clonotype has at least ten counts. This beta chain is an off-target read within a library intended for alpha chains, so its frequency means little. The chain is built from TRBV15 and TRBJ2-5, with D perhaps being TRBD1 or TRBD2 (5 bases each). The CDR3 is 13 amino acids. Trimming pared 0 bases from V and 8 bases from J, leaving 10 bases between. Germline CDR1 LNHNV, CDR2 YYDKDF (reference sequence). This CDR3 is CATSRDGDVTQYF. The CDR3 DNA reads as TGTGCCACCAGCAGAGATGGGGACGTTACCCAGTACTTC.

This clonotype was detected ten times or more. Within a library made for alpha chains, this beta chain is off target, and its count is uninformative. The rearrangement uses TRBV7-3 and TRBJ2-5, with D perhaps matching TRBD1 (5 bases). The CDR3 is 12 amino acids. Trimming pared 7 bases from V and 4 bases from J, leaving 10 bases between. Germline loops: CDR1 SGHTA, CDR2 FQGTGA. CDR3 loop: CASKGSGETQYF. DNA of the CDR3: TGTGCCAGCAAGGGGTCGGGAGAGACCCAGTACTTC.

At least ten counts were recorded for this clonotype. This beta chain is a stray read from a library made for alpha chains; its abundance is not meaningful. Written as DNA, the CDR3 is TGTGCCAGCAGCTCGGCGGGGGAAAGCCCGTATTCACCCCTCCACTTT. Translating it yields CASSSAGESPYSPLHF. V usage is TRBV7-9 and J usage is TRBJ1-6; TRBD1 might be the D (5 bases). V was pared by 4 bases and J by 8 bases, with 18 bases between. Germline CDR1 and CDR2: SEHNR and FQNEAQ (reference sequence). The CDR3 sequence is 16 residues long.

To note about this clonotype: The library was designed around alpha chains, so this beta chain is a stray read whose abundance carries little weight. The rearrangement links TRBV3-1 to TRBJ1-1; D is undetermined. Germline CDR1 LGHDT, CDR2 YNNKEL (reference sequence). With 2 bases removed from V and 7 bases from J, the gap between germline ends came to 14 bases. The CDR3 runs 14 residues. The chain's CDR3 is CASSQSAAKGEAFF. CDR3 bases: TGTGCCAGCAGCCAATCGGCAGCTAAAGGTGAAGCTTTCTTT.

This clonotype was detected ten times or more. The library was prepared for alpha chains; this beta chain is a stray read, so its frequency means little. The chain couples TRBV28 to TRBJ1-1; D not certain. The germline CDR1 and CDR2 sequences are MDHEN and SYDVKM. V was clipped by 2 bases and J by 6 bases, with 13 bases between them. CDR3 size: 14 residues. As DNA, the CDR3 is TGTGCCAGCAGTTTAGGTTTGGGAACAGCTGAAGCTTTCTTT. Its protein is CASSLGLGTAEAFF.

This clonotype has ten or more counts. Found in a library prepared for alpha chains, this beta chain is an off-target read, and its abundance has little meaning. The J gene is TRBJ2-1, the V gene TRBV28, with 11 positions matching TRBD1. In germline, CDR1 is MDHEN, CDR2 SYDVKM. The CDR3 spans 15 residues. The J segment lost 9 bases and the V segment lost 5 bases, leaving 9 bases of the junction unmatched. CDR3 protein: CASSPSDRGRGEQFF. The CDR3 DNA reads TGTGCCAGCAGTCCCTCGGACAGGGGGCGGGGTGAGCAGTTCTTC.

As concerns this clonotype: Because this beta chain is a stray read in a library intended to capture alpha chains, its abundance should not be given much weight. J is TRBJ2-7 and V is TRBV11-3, with D hard to call. CDR3 length equals 15 residues. The V and J ends lost 0 bases and 4 bases respectively, with 13 bases between them. Germline assignment: CDR1 SGHNT and CDR2 YENEEA. For the CDR3, the DNA is TGTGCCAGCAGCTTAGAGGACGGACCAGGTTACGAGCAGTACTTC. Translated: CASSLEDGPGYEQYF. Full variable domain (rest looked up from reference TRBV11-3 and TRBJ2-7): EAGVVQSPRYKIIEKKQPVAFWCNPISGHNTLYWYLQNLGQGPELLIRYENEEAVDDSQLPKDRFSAERLKGVDSTLKIQPAELGDSAVYLCASSLEDGPGYEQYFGPGTRLTVT.

Regarding this clonotype: Since it is a stray read in a library aimed at alpha chains, this beta chain has a size that is not meaningful. This sequence joins TRBV5-4 and TRBJ2-3, with D possibly TRBD2 on 6 matching bases. The CDR3 spans 14 residues. Trimming pared 4 bases from V and 1 base from J, leaving 10 bases between. Per the germline V gene, CDR1 is SGHNT and CDR2 is YYREEE (reference sequence). Here the CDR3 DNA reads TGTGCCAGCAGCCAGGGACTGGGCACAGATACGCAGTATTTT. Translating gives CASSQGLGTDTQYF.

With respect to this clonotype: The library was designed around alpha chains, so this beta chain is a stray read whose abundance carries little weight. J is TRBJ2-7 and V is TRBV10-3; TRBD2 matches at 13 bases. V dropped 6 bases and J dropped 5; count of bases not matched to a gene: 4. The CDR3 runs 14 residues. In germline, CDR1 is ENHRY, CDR2 SYGVKD. The CDR3 here is CAIRTSGGSNEQYF. The DNA of the CDR3 is TGTGCCATCAGGACTAGCGGGGGGAGTAACGAGCAGTACTTC.

This clonotype was found many times. Since the library was made to target alpha chains, this beta chain is a stray read and its abundance is not meaningful. The V gene is TRBV28, the J gene TRBJ1-2; unclear D gene. The germline gives CDR1 MDHEN, CDR2 SYDVKM. This CDR3 has 12 amino acids. V lost 6 bases, J lost 4 bases, and 9 bases lay in between. The CDR3: CASSPIIYGYTF. The CDR3 coding sequence is TGTGCCAGCAGCCCAATCATCTATGGCTACACCTTC.